These 15 T cell receptor beta chains were sequenced from one sample in a study of T cell changes during pregnancy in multiple sclerosis. Produced via immunoSEQ multiplex PCR; TCRdb's table is partial and in-frame only. Found here are 90,000 or so clones, more than 85% of them singletons; the top ten hold about 1.6%. The input for sequencing was peripheral blood, taken in the first trimester of pregnancy. The receptors were gathered from a female donor with multiple sclerosis, enrolled in a pregnancy study.

This clone was observed a single time. The gene calls are TRBV15 and TRBJ2-3, with D unclear. The germline V and J ends were trimmed by 0 bases and 9 bases, with 13 bases remaining between them. The CDR3 spans 14 residues. Germline V gene lookup returns CDR1 LNHNV and CDR2 YYDKDF (reference sequence). CDR3 protein: CATSRDDTMSTQYF. CDR3 DNA sequence: TGTGCCACCAGCAGAGATGACACCATGTCGACGCAGTATTTT.

This chain joins TRBV29-1 and TRBJ2-7; 9 bases fit TRBD1. V lost 5 bases, J lost 1 base, and 6 bases stayed unmatched. This CDR3 contains 14 residues. Germline CDR1 SQVTM, CDR2 ANQGSEA. DNA for the CDR3: TGCAGCGTTTATCCGGGACAGGGATCCTACGAGCAGTACTTC. Its translation: CSVYPGQGSYEQYF.

The J gene is TRBJ2-5, the V gene TRBV15; D not certain. This CDR3 has 14 amino acids. The V gene's germline CDR1 is LNHNV and CDR2 YYDKDF (reference sequence). The V end was cut by 4 bases, the J end by 7 bases, with 16 bases between. The CDR3 loop reads CATSTSGSTSTQYF. The CDR3 DNA is TGTGCCACCAGCACCTCAGGCTCCACTTCGACCCAGTACTTC. Looking up the rest from reference TRBV15 and TRBJ2-5 gives the full variable domain: DAMVIQNPRYQVTQFGKPVTLSCSQTLNHNVMYWYQQKSSQAPKLLFHYYDKDFNNEADTPDNFQSRRPNTSFCFLDIRSPGLGDTAMYLCATSTSGSTSTQYFGPGTRLLVL.

This clone was counted a single time. The chain uses TRBV5-1 and TRBJ2-3, with 9 bases aligning to TRBD2. This CDR3 has 15 residues. The junction had 9 bases not matched to a gene; V was cut back by 4 bases and J by 6 bases. Germline loops: CDR1 SGHRS, CDR2 YFSETQ. CDR3 in DNA: TGCGCCAGCAGCCCGGGACTAGCCACAGGCGATACGCAGTATTTT. This translates into CASSPGLATGDTQYF.

The chain couples TRBV5-1 to TRBJ2-3; 10 bases are shared with TRBD2. With 4 bases clipped from V and 3 bases from J, the junction kept 5 bases outside the gene matches. Germline lookup yields CDR1 SGHRS and CDR2 YFSETQ. This CDR3 spans 15 amino acids. CDR3: CASSLSSGRTDTQYF. CDR3 sequence (DNA): TGCGCCAGCAGCCTATCTAGCGGGAGAACAGATACGCAGTATTTT.

The CDR3 coding sequence is TGCAGCGTTGCCGACAGCAGCTCCTACGAGCAGTACTTC. Translated, it gives CSVADSSSYEQYF. The chain joins TRBV29-1 to TRBJ2-7, with a possible D match to TRBD1 (5 bases). V was clipped by 4 bases and J by 0 bases, with 10 bases between them. Germline V lookup: CDR1 SQVTM, CDR2 ANQGSEA. The CDR3 sequence is 13 residues long.

The chain uses TRBV25-1 and TRBJ2-1, with 7 bases aligning to TRBD2. CDR1 is MGHDK and CDR2 is SYGVNS in the germline V gene. With 5 bases clipped from V and 7 bases from J, the junction kept 5 bases outside the gene matches. The CDR3 consists of 13 residues. CDR3: CASSRGGWNEQFF. The CDR3 region has the DNA TGTGCCAGCAGTCGGGGAGGGTGGAATGAGCAGTTCTTC.

The chain carries TRBV10-3 and TRBJ2-5, with a possible D match to TRBD2 (5 bases). The germline gives CDR1 ENHRY, CDR2 SYGVKD. Deletions cut 5 bases from V and 5 bases from J, with 6 bases between. The CDR3 length is 11 residues. This CDR3 is CAISPGETQYF. For the CDR3, the DNA is TGTGCCATCAGTCCGGGGGAGACCCAGTACTTC.

The chain has TRBV30 and TRBJ2-7, with 11 bases identical to TRBD2. Germline CDR1 is GTSNPN and CDR2 is SVGIG (reference sequence). The CDR3 is 18 amino acids. The V segment lost 0 bases and the J segment 2 bases; nucleotides outside the gene matches: 12. The CDR3 DNA sequence: TGTGCCTGGAGTGTGAAACTAGCGGGAGTCCCTTCTACCTACGAGCAGTACTTC. Its protein product is CAWSVKLAGVPSTYEQYF. The full variable domain, in which reference TRBV30 and TRBJ2-7 provide the parts outside the CDR3, is SQTIHQWPATLVQPVGSPLSLECTVEGTSNPNLYWYRQAAGRGLQLLFYSVGIGQISSEVPQNLSASRPQDRQFILSSKKLLLSDSGFYLCAWSVKLAGVPSTYEQYFGPGTRLTVT.

This clone was recorded a few times. The genes are TRBV10-3 and TRBJ1-5; D not certain. There are 16 residues in the CDR3. Looked up from germline, CDR1 is ENHRY and CDR2 is SYGVKD. Deletions cut 2 bases from V and 3 bases from J, with 14 bases between. DNA of the CDR3: TGTGCCATCAGTGAGAATAGGGAGAGGGACAATCAGCCCCAGCATTTT. Amino acids: CAISENRERDNQPQHF.

The V call is TRBV5-1, the J call TRBJ2-5; TRBD2 agrees at 7 bases. The trim removed 1 base at V and 2 bases at J, leaving 5 bases unmatched. CDR1 is SGHRS, CDR2 YFSETQ, per germline. The CDR3 has 15 amino acids. The CDR3 is CASSLTTSLQETQYF. CDR3 coding DNA: TGCGCCAGCAGCTTGACGACTAGCCTACAAGAGACCCAGTACTTC.

The genes are TRBV2 and TRBJ1-2; TRBD1 aligns across 8 bases. The J segment lost 2 bases and the V segment lost 7 bases, leaving 9 bases of the junction unmatched. Germline V gene sequence: CDR1 SNHLY, CDR2 FYNNEI. The CDR3 is 15 amino acids. The CDR3 region is CASTFPGGANYGYTF. DNA of the CDR3: TGTGCCAGCACGTTTCCAGGGGGCGCCAACTATGGCTACACCTTC.

The V call is TRBV5-8, the J call TRBJ1-3; TRBD1 matches at 9 bases. Germline trimming cut 4 bases from V and 6 bases from J; bases unmatched to any gene: 5. The CDR3 runs 14 residues. Looked up from germline, CDR1 is SGHTS and CDR2 is YDEGEE. The CDR3 DNA reads TGTGCCAGCAGCAAGCGACAGGGGGTAAACACCATATATTTT. Encoded protein: CASSKRQGVNTIYF.

In regard to this clone: Relative to the germline gene, one junction end is altered; a read error may explain this. The V gene is TRBV6-1, the J gene TRBJ2-3, with TRBD2 matching over 7 bases. From germline, CDR1 is MNHNS and CDR2 SASEGT. The length of the CDR3 is 15 residues. The CDR3 loop reads CASCEKAGRTDTQYF. The CDR3 DNA reads TGTGCCAGCTGTGAAAAAGCGGGACGCACAGATACGCAGTATTTT.

This clone was seen only once. The V and J genes are TRBV11-2 and TRBJ2-7; tentative D call: TRBD1 (5 bases). Deletions cut 5 bases from V and 3 bases from J, with 14 bases between. Per germline, CDR1 SGHAT and CDR2 FQNNGV. This CDR3 has 14 amino acids. The CDR3 spells CASSLAVGLYEQYF. The CDR3 DNA is TGTGCCAGCAGCCTCGCGGTGGGGCTCTACGAGCAGTACTTC. Complete variable domain (other parts from reference TRBV11-2 and TRBJ2-7): EAGVAQSPRYKIIEKRQSVAFWCNPISGHATLYWYQQILGQGPKLLIQFQNNGVVDDSQLPKDRFSAERLKGVDSTLKIQPAKLEDSAVYLCASSLAVGLYEQYFGPGTRLTVT.